The rows below give T cell receptor beta chains drawn from one sample of a study of CD8+ T cells in alopecia areata. The repertoire was sequenced with immunoSEQ multiplex PCR; TCRdb's copy has only in-frame clones and lacks some. The table includes more than 200,000 clones, under 70% detected once. This material consisted of CD4+ T cells sorted from blood, taken at week 0. These receptors all stem from a human donor with alopecia areata. Each CDR3 is given with its conserved first and last residue. D genes are given only for firm matches. Size tells how often a clone was seen (once, few, many) or the class of an expanded clone, and some rows leave it out.

J | size | V | D | DNA | CDR3
TRBJ2-7 | NA | TRBV4-1 | TRBD2 | TGCGCCAGCAGCCAAGATATTTCTAGCGGGTCCCCCTACGAGCAGTACTTC | CASSQDISSGSPYEQYF
TRBJ2-1 | few | TRBV29-1 | TRBD2 | TGCAGCGTTGAAGAAGGGCGGGGGGGAAGTTACAATGAGCAGTTCTTC | CSVEEGRGGSYNEQFF
TRBJ1-1 | NA | TRBV5-1 | NA | TGCGCCAGCAGCTTGGAGACAGCTAACACTGAAGCTTTCTTT | CASSLETANTEAFF
TRBJ2-3 | NA | TRBV11-2 | NA | TGTGCCAGCAGCTTTAACGCCGAGGTGGATACGCAGTATTTT | CASSFNAEVDTQYF
TRBJ1-5 | NA | TRBV30 | NA | TGTGCCTGGAGTGTTACTGCGGGCAATCAGCCCCAGCATTTT | CAWSVTAGNQPQHF
TRBJ2-6 | NA | TRBV2 | TRBD1 | TGTGCCAGCAGTGAAACGACAGGGGGTAGTGGGGCCAACGTCCTGACTTTC | CASSETTGGSGANVLTF
TRBJ1-2 | NA | TRBV7-2 | NA | TGTGCCAGCAGCTTAGCGGGCGACGGCTACACCTTC | CASSLAGDGYTF
TRBJ2-7 | NA | TRBV29-1 | TRBD1 | TGCAGCGTTGCGGGGCAGGGGGATCCCTACGAGCAGTACTTC | CSVAGQGDPYEQYF
TRBJ1-1 | few | TRBV6-5 | NA | TGTGCCAGCACCCTTCTTGGGGTACGGGGCACTGAAGCTTTCTTT | CASTLLGVRGTEAFF
TRBJ2-4 | NA | TRBV2 | NA | TGTGCCAGCAGTTCTGGCCGGGTTAGGGACATTCAGTACTTC | CASSSGRVRDIQYF
TRBJ2-6 | NA | TRBV29-1 | NA | TGCAGCGTTTACGGGGGTGGCCGGTCTGGGGCCAACGTCCTGACTTTC | CSVYGGGRSGANVLTF
TRBJ2-2 | NA | TRBV11-2 | TRBD1 | TGTGCCACCACAGGGGGCTTCGGGGAGCTGTTTTTT | CATTGGFGELFF
TRBJ1-6 | NA | TRBV2 | NA | TGTGCCAGCAGTGCGGAGAGGGTGTCTAATTCACCCCTCCACTTT | CASSAERVSNSPLHF
TRBJ2-7 | few | TRBV27 | NA | TGTGCCAGCAGTTCAGACGACCGGGGGTTCCACCCCTACTTC | CASSSDDRGFHPYF